The 14 T cell receptor beta chains presented below share a single source sample, sequenced in a study of T cells in women clearing cervical HPV infection. Clones were read by immunoSEQ multiplex PCR, and TCRdb kept only the in-frame ones, dropping some. This table lists fewer than 30,000 clones. Sequenced input: blood buffy coat. The receptors stem from a woman between 18 and 75 years old with a cervical HPV16 infection that either progressed to CIN3+ or cleared (not recorded which).

On this clone itself: The read comes to an end 3 residues before the CDR3 does, leaving the germline J gene to fill in the end. The chain has TRBV30 and TRBJ1-1; 10 bases are shared with TRBD1. Germline loops: CDR1 GTSNPN, CDR2 SVGIG (reference sequence). V trimming: 2 bases; J trimming: 6 bases; junction bases outside the gene matches: 6. The CDR3 has 14 residues. The CDR3 bases that were read are TGTGCCTGGAGTACCCGGACAGGGGGATCTGAA. This sequence encodes CAWSTRTGGSE. The whole CDR3 reads CAWSTRTGGSEAFF.

Details on this clone: The CDR3 is cut off 3 residues early in the read; its end comes from the germline J gene. The chain joins TRBV5-5 to TRBJ2-5; D is possibly TRBD1 (6 bases). This CDR3 spans 15 amino acids. The V and J ends lost 4 bases and 3 bases respectively, with 16 bases between them. Germline CDR1 is SGHKS and CDR2 is YYEKEE (reference sequence). CDR3 loop: CASSTPQGWEETQYF. The sequenced part of the CDR3 DNA is TGTGCCAGCAGCACGCCACAGGGTTGGGAAGAGACC.

Remarks on this clone: The CDR3 goes on 3 residues after the read ends, and that part is filled in from the germline J gene. J is TRBJ2-2 and V is TRBV2, with D possibly TRBD1 on 7 matching bases. The CDR3 consists of 15 residues. Per germline, CDR1 SNHLY and CDR2 FYNNEI. The CDR3 protein is CASSSKTGSGEKLFF. The sequenced part of the CDR3 DNA is TGTGCCAGCTCGAGTAAGACAGGGTCGGGAGAAAAG.

Note on this clone: The read ends 3 residues early relative to the CDR3; the germline J gene fills the gap. The chain carries TRBV2 and TRBJ2-7; D may be TRBD1 (6 bases). The germline CDR1 and CDR2 sequences are SNHLY and FYNNEI. The CDR3 totals 12 residues. V was clipped by 8 bases and J by 6 bases, with 14 bases between them. The part of the CDR3 DNA that was read is TGTGCCAGCCGAAGGGACAACGGCGAG. Protein sequence: CASRRDNGE. The entire CDR3 reads CASRRDNGEQYF.

Comments on this clone: The CDR3 end lies 3 residues beyond the end of the read and is filled in from the germline J gene. The gene calls are TRBV20-1 and TRBJ2-7, with a weak D call TRBD1 (6 bases). Germline V gene data show CDR1 as DFQATT and CDR2 as SNEGSKA (reference sequence). V shed 6 bases and J shed 6 bases, with 12 bases lying between them. The CDR3 runs 11 residues. The covered CDR3 bases are TGCAGTGCCCCGCAGGGGCGCGAG. It codes for CSAPQGRE. The full CDR3 is CSAPQGREQYF.

Regarding this clone: The read terminates 3 residues before the CDR3 end, so the remaining end is supplied by the germline J gene. The J gene is TRBJ1-2, the V gene TRBV29-1, with 8 positions matching TRBD1. Germline V gene data show CDR1 as SQVTM and CDR2 as ANQGSEA. The CDR3 has 12 residues. V was pared by 3 bases and J by 7 bases, with 4 bases of the junction left unmatched. The part of the CDR3 DNA that was read is TGCAGCGTTGACGGGACAGGAGGTGGC. Its protein product is CSVDGTGGG. The complete CDR3 sequence is CSVDGTGGGYTF. The full variable domain, in which reference TRBV29-1 and TRBJ1-2 provide the parts outside the CDR3, is SAVISQKPSRDICQRGTSLTIQCQVDSQVTMMFWYRQQPGQSLTLIATANQGSEATYESGFVIDKFPISRPNLTFSTLTVSNMSPEDSSIYLCSVDGTGGGYTFGSGTRLTVV.

Incomplete CDR3 DNA: TGTGCCAGCAGTTACTTCACAGGGGGCGAG. Protein product: CASSYFTGGE. The CDR3 in full is CASSYFTGGEQYF. The chain employs TRBV6-2 or TRBV6-3 and TRBJ2-7; TRBD1 agrees at 8 bases. Sequencing ends 3 residues short of the CDR3 end; the germline J gene provides the rest. The CDR3 has 13 residues. The trim removed 1 base at V and 6 bases at J, leaving 2 bases unmatched. Germline CDR1 is MNHEY and CDR2 is SVGEGT.

As to this clone: The observed sequence ends 3 residues before the CDR3 terminus, with the missing tail filled in from the germline J gene. The chain links TRBV6-2 or TRBV6-3 to TRBJ1-2, with 7 bases lining up with TRBD1. The CDR3 sequence is 14 residues long. CDR1 MNHEY and CDR2 SVGEGT come from the germline V gene. V dropped 1 base and J dropped 5; count of bases not matched to a gene: 4. CDR3 in amino acids: CASSYFTGQYGYTF. The CDR3 bases that were read are TGTGCCAGCAGTTACTTTACGGGACAGTATGGC.

In the case of this clone: The observed sequence ends 3 residues before the CDR3 terminus, with the missing tail filled in from the germline J gene. This chain joins TRBV19 and TRBJ1-4, with 7 bases fitting TRBD1. Germline CDR1 and CDR2: LNHDA and SQIVND (reference sequence). The CDR3 has 15 amino acids. J was trimmed by 7 bases and V by 6 bases; bases with no gene match: 11. The DNA read from the CDR3 is TGTGCCAGTAGGGCCAGGCAGGGGGTAGGTGAAAAA. It is translated as CASRARQGVGEK. The whole CDR3 reads CASRARQGVGEKLFF.

About this clone: The read falls 3 residues short of the CDR3 end, and the missing part is taken from the germline J gene. This chain joins TRBV29-1 and TRBJ1-2; D not certain. Germline CDR1 reads SQVTM; CDR2 reads ANQGSEA. The CDR3 covers 12 residues. The CDR3 is CSVADVDYDYTF. The part of the CDR3 DNA that was read is TGCAGCGTTGCGGATGTCGACTACGAC.

As regards this clone: The junction shows a germline mismatch at one end, possibly a read error. The CDR3 end falls 3 residues outside the read, so it is completed with the germline J gene. This sequence joins TRBV7-7 and TRBJ2-5; D possibly corresponds to TRBD1 (5 bases). Germline V lookup: CDR1 SSHAT, CDR2 FNYEAQ (reference sequence). CDR3 length equals 13 residues. The CDR3 is CASSLGAEETQYF. Partial CDR3 DNA: TGTGCTAGCAGCTTAGGGGCTGAAGAGACC. Full variable domain (outside the CDR3, taken from reference TRBV7-7 and TRBJ2-5): GAGVSQSPRYKVTKRGQDVTLRCDPISSHATLYWYQQALGQGPEFLTYFNYEAQPDKSGLPSDRFSAERPEGSISTLTIQRTEQRDSAMYRCASSLGAEETQYFGPGTRLLVL.

A note on this clone: Its ends do not fully match the called genes, so a read error is possible. Other DNA sequences from this sample encode an identical CDR3 as well. The sequenced CDR3 bases are TGCGCCAGCAGCTTGGACAGAACTGGAAACACG. Translation gives CASSLDRTGNT. In full, the CDR3 reads CASSLDRTGNTIYF. The chain uses TRBV5-1 and TRBJ1-3; D is undetermined. The read finishes 3 residues shy of the CDR3 end, and the germline J gene is used to complete it. Per germline, CDR1 SGHRS and CDR2 YFSETQ. The CDR3 runs 14 residues.

Regarding this clone: The read ends 3 residues early relative to the CDR3; the germline J gene fills the gap. The gene calls are TRBV7-6 and TRBJ2-7; 7 bases align to TRBD1. CDR1 and CDR2 from the germline V gene are SGHVS and FNYEAQ. This CDR3 is 15 amino acids long. V shed 4 bases and J 3 bases; nucleotides not matched to a gene: 9. The covered CDR3 bases are TGTGCCAGCAGCTCTGCTCCGGGACAGAGCTACGAG. Encoded protein: CASSSAPGQSYE. The full-length CDR3 reads as CASSSAPGQSYEQYF.

As regards this clone: The read comes to an end 3 residues before the CDR3 does, leaving the germline J gene to fill in the end. This chain links TRBV30 with TRBJ1-4; the D gene is possibly TRBD1 (5 bases). The germline V gene has CDR1 GTSNPN and CDR2 SVGIG (reference sequence). The CDR3 totals 14 residues. The sequenced part of the CDR3 DNA is TGTGCCTGGAGCGGCCGTGCCGGGGGATTGGCA. As protein: CAWSGRAGGLA. The CDR3 in its entirety is CAWSGRAGGLALFF. Complete variable domain (other parts from reference TRBV30 and TRBJ1-4): SQTIHQWPATLVQPVGSPLSLECTVEGTSNPNLYWYRQAAGRGLQLLFYSVGIGQISSEVPQNLSASRPQDRQFILSSKKLLLSDSGFYLCAWSGRAGGLALFFGSGTQLSVL.